This T cell receptor (beta chain) came from a study of blood T cell repertoires in COVID-19. This CDR3 spans 16 amino acids. Trimming removed 3 bases at V and 3 bases at J, with 21 bases between. Germline loops: CDR1 DFQATT, CDR2 SNEGSKA (reference sequence). Using immunoSEQ multiplex PCR, the repertoire was profiled, and TCRdb retains in-frame clones only, with some absent. The sample lists some 190,000 clones; roughly 80% were seen once. The receptor was derived from a woman under 40 who had recovered from COVID-19. This rearrangement joins TRBV20-1 to TRBJ2-7; the D gene is possibly TRBD2 (5 bases). The sequencing sample was made of PBMCs or T cells enriched from blood (not recorded which). This CDR3 reads CSASRLAPNSIYEQYF. The CDR3 coding sequence is TGCAGTGCTAGTCGATTAGCGCCCAATTCCATCTACGAGCAGTACTTC.